This T cell receptor (beta chain) was recovered during a study of shared clonotypes between healthy human individuals (dated by TCRdb to between 2020 and 2021). Regarding the study in general: Two women and a few men aged 18 to 49 years were included in the cohort. Blood TCR repertoires of roughly 5 healthy adults were deeply sequenced to estimate repertoire size and the extent of clonotype sharing between individuals. For each donor, CD4 naive and CD4 memory were each given three plates, CD8 naive was given two plates, and CD8 memory was given one plate. To increase sequencing depth and limit assay-specific biases, TCR repertoire library preparation and sequencing were carried out by different laboratories using diverse techniques. Each donor's leukapheresis produced roughly between roughly 0.9 and 8.9 billion PBMCs. Broader findings and caveats from the paper: When a handful of donors were compared, the shared fraction of clonotypes was 5% to 6.5% for naive CD4, 3.5% to 4% for naive CD8, about 2.5% for memory CD4, and 0.4% for memory CD8. Sampling was restricted to blood, and TCR repertoires in tissue are likely to differ from TCR repertoires in blood. Compared with non-shared clonotypes, clonotypes shared by all four sorted-subset donors had higher generation probabilities. Naive subsets generally had larger estimated clonotype richness than memory subsets did. Incomplete sequencing was indicated by rarefaction of sorted-subset datasets, despite the large sequencing depth. Because the study included a small number of donors, the genetic and exposure-history diversity represented was limited. Based on pairwise subsampling, the degree of clonotype sharing among donors was expected to be affected by sequencing depth.

The CDR3 holds 15 amino acids from the cysteine to the phenylalanine. Only the CDR3 region is kept as DNA, spanning 45 bases read in frame from base 1. V trim: 2 bases; J trim: 7 bases; unmatched bases: 6. Taken from the germline V gene, the CDR1 and CDR2 loops are KGHSH and LQKENI. Donors were healthy HIV-negative adults with no recently reported acute infections or vaccinations. Only Caucasian adults living in Nashville, Tennessee, USA were represented among the donors. Magnetic negative selection was used to enrich CD4+ T cells, after which naive cells were positively selected on CD45RA and the negative fraction became the memory subset. Blood was collected by leukapheresis, and PBMCs were isolated by Ficoll-Histopaque density gradient centrifugation and then cryopreserved in liquid nitrogen vapor phase. Purity and quantity of every magnetically sorted T cell population were checked by analytical flow cytometry. From each sorted fraction, genomic DNA was isolated and quantified by UV absorbance on a Nanodrop 2000c.

Using the deep immunoSEQ assay, multiplex PCR amplified TCR CDR3 regions from genomic DNA. Extracted genomic DNA from each cell subset was distributed evenly across all wells of several immunoSEQ 96-well plates, and each plate was treated as a replicate. For sorted subsets, each replicate PCR was loaded with about 0.2 ug genomic DNA, equivalent to approximately 27,000 T cell genomes. Purified libraries were measured with a Qubit 3.0 fluorometer, size-checked on a Bioanalyzer 2100, and measured again with the KAPA Library Quantification kit. Each immunoSEQ 96-well plate was sequenced on its own single-read 150-cycle Illumina NextSeq 550 flow cell. The study's own analysis went as follows. The immunoSEQ output contained only junctional sequences without quality scores, so filtering could not match that applied to full-length reads. Sequences were annotated with PyIR, a Python wrapper for IgBLAST v1.9, using IMGT germline references to assign V/J genes and CDR3. Any read was removed if the V/J assignment was weak (E-value above 1e-6), the CDR3 was missing, or the read contained stop codons, out-of-frame junctions, or ambiguous translated residues. V3J clonotypes were defined as sequences sharing the same inferred V gene, J gene, and CDR3 amino acid sequence. The percentage overlap between two repertoires was calculated by dividing the number of shared unique clonotypes by the size of the smaller repertoire. Richness of each repertoire was evaluated using RTK rarefaction, the Chao1 estimator, and Recon v2.1 estimates of unobserved clonotypes. For all TCRbeta clonotypes obtained by the gDNA method from a few donors, generation probabilities were computed with OLGA. The source is immuneACCESS, and TCRdb retained only in-frame sequences with V and J called. Part of the clones is not carried over; for the studies checked, unresolved V genes explain less than half of this, and the remainder is unexplained. The DNA gave D and trimming, while V, J and clone size come from that table. The sample has more than 900,000 clones on record, around 82% of them singletons. The top ten clonotypes cover around 0.6% of the sample.

Of note for this clone: Its antigen is currently not known. Base qualities were left out, and no much larger clone turns up one base away.

Sequenced: memory CD4+ T cells from PBMCs. Sample cell subset or site, as interpreted from the label and publication: CD45RA-negative fraction. The origin of this receptor is a man aged 18 to 30 in good health. Some clones in this sample may be carry-over from other donors' samples. The rearrangement combines TRBV18 with TRBJ2-4; 9 junctional bases match TRBD1. The bases are TGTGCCAGCTCACCAAACCGGGACAGGGAGAACATTCAGTACTTC. This translates into CASSPNRDRENIQYF. Where the CDR3 stops, the reference TRBV18 and TRBJ2-4 genes take over; the full variable domain is NAGVMQNPRHLVRRRGQEARLRCSPMKGHSHVYWYRQLPEEGLKFMVYLQKENIIDESGMPKERFSAEFPKEGPSILRIQQVVRGDSAAYFCASSPNRDRENIQYFGAGTRLSVL.